Listed below are T cell receptor beta chains from one sample, sequenced in a study of radiotherapy plus CTLA-4 blockade in lung cancer. Assay: immunoSEQ multiplex PCR; the TCRdb copy retains only in-frame clones and omits some. The sample lists roughly 73,000 clones, around 86% occurring once. This specimen was peripheral blood, taken from a patient treated with radiotherapy plus ipilimumab. The receptors originated from a human donor with non-small cell lung cancer that progressed on radiotherapy plus ipilimumab. Each CDR3 is given with its conserved first and last residue. D genes are given only for firm matches. Clone size is given for some rows only: seen once, a few or many times, or a class if the clone is expanded.

abundance	j_gene	d_gene	v_gene	CDR3aa	CDR3nt
.	TRBJ2-1	.	TRBV18	CASTSSPLSSNEQFF	TGTGCCAGCACCAGCTCACCATTGTCGTCCAATGAGCAGTTCTTC
.	TRBJ2-1	.	TRBV5-1	CASSLNLRSEQFF	TGCGCCAGCAGCTTGAACCTCCGTTCTGAGCAGTTCTTC
.	TRBJ1-3	.	TRBV6-1	CASSEVGGQNTIYF	TGTGCCAGCAGTGAAGTCGGGGGACAAAACACCATATATTTT
.	TRBJ2-2	.	TRBV2	CASNPNIGVSGELFF	TGTGCCAGCAACCCCAATATAGGGGTCTCCGGGGAGCTGTTTTTT
.	TRBJ1-5	.	TRBV27	CASSLGRTNQPQHF	TGTGCCAGCAGTTTAGGACGGACCAATCAGCCCCAGCATTTT
few	TRBJ1-3	.	TRBV28	CASSTSGNTIYF	TGTGCCAGCAGCACCTCTGGAAACACCATATATTTT
.	TRBJ2-7	.	TRBV6-1	CASSAVYEQYF	TGTGCCAGCAGCGCGGTCTACGAGCAGTACTTC
.	TRBJ1-4	.	TRBV23-1	CASTPFPGGREKLFF	TGCGCCAGCACGCCCTTCCCGGGGGGTCGGGAAAAACTGTTTTTT
.	TRBJ1-3	.	TRBV4-1	CASSQDLYTIYF	TGCGCCAGCAGCCAAGATCTTTACACCATATATTTT
.	TRBJ1-1	.	TRBV5-1	CASSFLDSYTEAFF	TGCGCCAGCAGCTTCTTGGACAGCTACACTGAAGCTTTCTTT
.	TRBJ1-3	.	TRBV7-8	CASSRTRGSGNTIYF	TGTGCCAGCAGCCGCACTAGGGGCTCTGGAAACACCATATATTTT
.	TRBJ2-5	.	TRBV5-1	CASSLVPGPGGETQYF	TGCGCCAGCAGCTTGGTCCCGGGGCCCGGGGGAGAGACCCAGTACTTC
.	TRBJ2-7	TRBD1	TRBV7-8	CASSLAQGVYEQYF	TGTGCCAGCAGCTTAGCACAGGGGGTCTACGAGCAGTACTTC
few	TRBJ2-2	.	TRBV29-1	CSAATANTGELFF	TGCAGCGCTGCGACAGCGAACACCGGGGAGCTGTTTTTT
few	TRBJ1-2	.	TRBV28	CASSFANWDRDGYTF	TGTGCCAGCAGTTTTGCGAACTGGGATCGAGATGGCTACACCTTC
.	TRBJ2-3	.	TRBV5-1	CASSSEGLTDTQYF	TGCGCCAGCAGCTCGGAGGGACTGACAGATACGCAGTATTTT
.	TRBJ2-1	.	TRBV9	CASSGDWNNEQFF	TGTGCCAGCAGCGGCGACTGGAACAATGAGCAGTTCTTC
.	TRBJ2-1	.	TRBV4-1	CASSQVGLAGAKNSYNEQFF	TGCGCCAGCAGCCAAGTCGGTCTGGCGGGCGCGAAGAACTCCTACAATGAGCAGTTCTTC
.	TRBJ2-7	.	TRBV7-9	CASSLAQVLGRLPYEQYF	TGTGCCAGCAGCTTAGCGCAGGTCTTAGGGCGCCTGCCCTACGAGCAGTACTTC
.	TRBJ2-2	.	TRBV10-2	CASSERQGPSTGELFF	TGCGCCAGCAGTGAGAGGCAGGGACCCTCCACCGGGGAGCTGTTTTTT
.	TRBJ1-1	.	TRBV25-1	CASSEWENTEAFF	TGTGCCAGCAGTGAATGGGAGAACACTGAAGCTTTCTTT
.	TRBJ1-2	.	TRBV10-3	CAISESRGLGGYTF	TGTGCCATCAGTGAGTCGCGGGGGTTAGGTGGCTACACCTTC
.	TRBJ2-1	TRBD1	TRBV28	CASALKDRPYNEQFF	TGTGCCAGCGCACTGAAGGACAGGCCATACAATGAGCAGTTCTTC
.	TRBJ2-5	TRBD2	TRBV7-9	CASSLLLAGGSRKTQYF	TGTGCCAGCAGCTTACTACTAGCGGGAGGGTCAAGAAAGACCCAGTACTTC
once	TRBJ1-2	.	TRBV6-6	CASSNPDGNYGYTF	TGTGCCAGCAGTAACCCGGACGGAAACTATGGCTACACCTTC
.	TRBJ2-2	TRBD1	TRBV4-1	CASSQEGQGHGELFF	TGCGCCAGCAGCCAAGAAGGACAGGGTCACGGGGAGCTGTTTTTT
.	TRBJ1-3	.	TRBV6-1	CASIEVGRPISGNTIYF	TGTGCCAGCATTGAGGTCGGCAGGCCGATATCTGGAAACACCATATATTTT
.	TRBJ1-4	TRBD1	TRBV7-9	CASSKQGSAEKLFF	TGTGCCAGCAGCAAACAGGGGAGTGCTGAAAAACTGTTTTTT